This T cell receptor (beta chain) was sequenced in a study of blood T cells in healthy people across ages. Looking at the study overall: About one barcoded beta molecule per two T cells was captured by template switching. Study conclusions and caveats: Diversity estimates from one million T cells were considered underestimates.

With regard to this clonotype: What it binds is not known.

The CDR3 contains 14 residues. Germline-derived CDR1 and CDR2 are SGHRS and YFSETQ. Losses at the gene ends were 0 bases for V and 5 bases for J; bases not matched to a gene: 3. It was with a sample-barcoded 5' primer and a J-beta primer mix that a second PCR of roughly 6 to 12 cycles was run. MiXCR, applied by TCRdb to the 5' RACE reads, yields one record per CDR3 protein. The data contain hundreds of thousands of distinct CDR3 sequences, about 56% of them singletons. The TCR comes from a man aged 40-55 years in good health. The sample consisted of blood. The V and J genes are TRBV5-1 and TRBJ2-5, with 8 bases aligning to TRBD2. CDR3 sequence (DNA): TGCGCCAGCAGCTTGGAGTCGGGGGGGGAGACCCAGTACTTC. It is translated as CASSLESGGETQYF.